This TCR beta chain was retrieved from a study of T-cell memory formation after mild COVID-19. As regards this clonotype: Its target is not known.

One entry per CDR3 protein results from TCRdb running MiXCR on the 5' RACE reads. The sample carries about 210,000 distinct CDR3 sequences, roughly a tenth recorded once. Study-wide points: Mainly CM and EM harbored the contracting CD4+ clones; mainly EMRA harbored the CD8+ ones.

This clonotype was obtained from a young man who had mild COVID-19 (a few samples of this study predate the infection). Cell type and time point are not known. Material: PBMCs or a T cell subset sorted from them (not recorded which).

The CDR3 DNA reads TGCAGTGCTAGAGAGCCGCCCGGGGGCCCTGAAGCTTTCTTT. Amino acid sequence: CSAREPPGGPEAFF. The chain joins TRBV20-1 to TRBJ1-1, with D possibly matching TRBD1 (6 bases). This CDR3 is built from 14 residues. The V gene's germline CDR1 is DFQATT and CDR2 SNEGSKA (reference sequence). V lost 0 bases, J lost 6 bases, and 14 bases lay in between.